The 10 T cell receptor beta chains presented below share a single source sample, sequenced in a study of neoadjuvant anti-PD-1 for oral cavity cancer. Profiled with immunoSEQ multiplex PCR; TCRdb holds only in-frame clones, not every one. The data contain around 15,000 clones, roughly 66% of them seen just once; the ten biggest clones take up about 2.7%. Source: PBMCs, taken before nivolumab (anti-PD-1) treatment. The source is a person between 40 and 85 years old with oral cavity squamous cell carcinoma.

The chain uses TRBV7-2 and TRBJ2-6; D remains unclear. The CDR3 is 14 amino acids. Germline CDR1 SGHTA, CDR2 FQGNSA. V lost 5 bases to trimming and J lost 2 bases, with 7 bases between them. CDR3 DNA: TGTGCCAGCAGCCCCCCACCTGGGGCCAACGTCCTGACTTTC. Its protein is CASSPPPGANVLTF.

The rearrangement joins TRBV5-1 to TRBJ2-5; D might be TRBD1 (5 bases). The length of the CDR3 is 16 residues. The ends were cut back, 5 bases at V and 4 bases at J, with 21 bases in the middle. The V gene's germline CDR1 is SGHRS and CDR2 YFSETQ. The CDR3 region is CASSSTSQGTGETQYF. The DNA of the CDR3 is TGCGCCAGCAGTTCCACATCCCAGGGAACGGGAGAGACCCAGTACTTC.

The chain couples TRBV5-1 to TRBJ2-7; either TRBD1 or TRBD2 may fit D (5 bases each). Trimming removed 3 bases from V and 2 bases from J, with 18 bases in between. This CDR3 contains 16 residues. Germline V gives CDR1 SGHRS, CDR2 YFSETQ. The CDR3 loop is CASSSNGAVSTYEQYF. The CDR3 DNA reads as TGCGCCAGCAGCTCGAACGGGGCCGTCTCCACCTACGAGCAGTACTTC.

This chain uses TRBV7-2 with TRBJ2-7, with TRBD2 matching over 10 bases. The trim removed 6 bases at V and 0 bases at J, leaving 5 bases unmatched. CDR1 SGHTA and CDR2 FQGNSA come from the germline V gene. CDR3 length: 15 residues. CDR3 sequence (DNA): TGTGCCAGCAGATCTAGCGGGAGAAGCTCCTACGAGCAGTACTTC. Protein product: CASRSSGRSSYEQYF. The full variable domain, completed using reference TRBV7-2 and TRBJ2-7, is GAGVSQSPSNKVTEKGKDVELRCDPISGHTALYWYRQSLGQGLEFLIYFQGNSAPDKSGLPSDRFSAERTGGSVSTLTIQRTQQEDSAVYLCASRSSGRSSYEQYFGPGTRLTVT.

This chain links TRBV5-6 with TRBJ2-2, with a weak D call TRBD2 (5 bases). V was trimmed by 6 bases and J by 4 bases, leaving 16 bases between them. Germline V gene data show CDR1 as SGHDT and CDR2 as YYEEEE. This CDR3 spans 15 amino acids. The CDR3: CASTPGPGSTGELFF. In DNA, the CDR3 is TGTGCCAGCACCCCCGGCCCGGGATCCACCGGGGAGCTGTTTTTT.

The chain is built from TRBV7-9 and TRBJ1-2, with unresolved D. Looked up from germline, CDR1 is SEHNR and CDR2 is FQNEAQ (reference sequence). Trimming cost V 4 bases and J 8 bases, with 23 bases left between them. The CDR3 runs to 16 residues. The DNA of the CDR3 is TGTGCCAGCAGCTCCTTATTGACCCACTCCCTAGAGGGCTACACCTTC. Protein sequence: CASSSLLTHSLEGYTF.

Only a few counts were recorded for this clone. This chain connects TRBV30 to TRBJ2-2; D unresolved. Germline V CDR1 and CDR2: GTSNPN, SVGIG (reference sequence). The CDR3 sequence is 14 residues long. Trimming cost V 5 bases and J 4 bases, with 14 bases left between them. DNA of the CDR3: TGTGCCTGGTCCGGGCAGCTCGGCACCGGGGAGCTGTTTTTT. It translates to CAWSGQLGTGELFF.

With regard to this clone: This CDR3 is missing its conserved last phenylalanine or tryptophan, likely due to a read error. Because the CDR3's place on the DNA is in doubt, the DNA is left out and the CDR3 is given as listed by TCRdb. This chain links TRBV5-1 with TRBJ1-4. CDR1 is SGHRS, CDR2 YFSETQ, per germline. Ends included, the CDR3 has 9 residues. The CDR3 spells CASSLAFWV.

This sequence joins TRBV30 and TRBJ2-1; D might be TRBD2 (5 bases). Deletions cut 3 bases from V and 3 bases from J, with 12 bases between. This CDR3 has 14 residues. The V gene's germline CDR1 is GTSNPN and CDR2 SVGIG (reference sequence). CDR3 nucleotides: TGTGCCTGGAGGGAGGTTCCCGTCTACAATGAGCAGTTCTTC. It yields the protein CAWREVPVYNEQFF.

The chain recombines TRBV7-6 with TRBJ2-3; TRBD1 agrees at 8 bases. The CDR3 totals 15 residues. J lost 0 bases, V lost 4 bases, and 3 bases had no gene match. Germline CDR1 SGHVS, CDR2 FNYEAQ. The CDR3 protein is CASSSQGGSTDTQYF. The CDR3 DNA is TGTGCCAGCAGCTCACAGGGGGGAAGCACAGATACGCAGTATTTT. Combining the CDR3 with reference TRBV7-6 and TRBJ2-3 gives the whole variable domain GAGVSQSPRYKVTKRGQDVALRCDPISGHVSLYWYRQALGQGPEFLTYFNYEAQQDKSGLPNDRFSAERPEGSISTLTIQRTEQRDSAMYRCASSSQGGSTDTQYFGPGTRLTVL.